The sequence of this TCR beta chain was determined in a study of CD8+ T cells in alopecia areata. Study overall: The drug, tofacitinib, lasted 6 to 18 months, followed by 6 months off drug. Scoring of severity for treated patients was based on percentage of affected scalp area.

Treatment reported: oral pan-JAK inhibitor, 5-10 mg twice daily. This clone has just one count. Antigen specificity is unknown. Study conclusions and caveats: As there was one nonresponder, how baseline CD8+ expansion relates to response remains uncertain.

Once RNA had been extracted, it was reverse transcribed into cDNA to act as the sequencing template. Profiling relied on immunoSEQ multiplex PCR, and the TCRdb table lists in-frame clones only, not all of them. The repertoire holds approximately 200,000 clones, 55% to 70% seen once, with approximately 3.3% in the top ten. Germline V gene data show CDR1 as SQVTM and CDR2 as ANQGSEA. Trimming cost V 7 bases and J 0 bases; bases outside gene matches: 7. The CDR3 extends over 14 amino acids. The source is a human donor with alopecia areata. The chain couples TRBV29-1 to TRBJ2-5, with 8 bases fitting TRBD2. The material sequenced was CD4+ T cells sorted from blood, taken at week 4, from a patient treated with tofacitinib. For the CDR3, the DNA is TGCAGCGGCTCGGCTAGCGGGTACCAAGAGACCCAGTACTTC. Protein product: CSGSASGYQETQYF.